This TCR beta chain derives from a study of CD8 T cells in ankylosing spondylitis. This clonotype was seen many times. Its matching antigen is unknown. TCRdb re-derived calls from the 5' RACE reads in MiXCR, one entry per CDR3 protein. Here the sample spans around 150,000 distinct CDR3 sequences, about 6.7% being singletons. The CDR3 is made up of 15 amino acids. Trimming left V 4 bases short and J 0 bases short, with 11 bases between. Per germline, CDR1 SGHRS and CDR2 YFSETQ. Overall study results and limits: Within ankylosing spondylitis blood, a TCR beta motif made up of several highly homologous variants appeared to be characteristic. Reportedly, matched ankylosing spondylitis synovial fluid was significantly enriched for disease-linked clones.

Sequenced: blood, either unsorted or a sorted T cell fraction (not recorded which). The receptor's source is a female donor with ankylosing spondylitis or in good health (not recorded which). V and J are TRBV5-1 and TRBJ1-5; D is uncertain. Here the CDR3 DNA reads TGCGCCAGCAGCCCCGACGGGTATAGCAATCAGCCCCAGCATTTT. Protein sequence: CASSPDGYSNQPQHF.